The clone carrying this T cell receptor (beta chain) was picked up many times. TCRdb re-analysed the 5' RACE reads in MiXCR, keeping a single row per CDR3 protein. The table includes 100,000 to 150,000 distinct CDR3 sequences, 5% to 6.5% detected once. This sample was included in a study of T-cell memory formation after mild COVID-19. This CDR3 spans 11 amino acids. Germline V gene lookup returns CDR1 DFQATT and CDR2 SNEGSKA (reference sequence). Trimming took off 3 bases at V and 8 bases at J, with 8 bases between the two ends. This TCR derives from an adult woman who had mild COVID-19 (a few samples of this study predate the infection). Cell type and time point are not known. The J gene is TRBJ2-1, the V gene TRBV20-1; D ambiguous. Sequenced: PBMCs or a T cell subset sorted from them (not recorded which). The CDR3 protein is CSARDVDEQFF. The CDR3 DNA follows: TGCAGTGCTAGGGACGTCGATGAGCAGTTCTTC.